This T cell receptor beta chain comes out of a study of T cell changes during pregnancy in multiple sclerosis. Repertoires were generated with immunoSEQ multiplex PCR, while TCRdb's copy carries only in-frame clones and drops some. Among fewer than 90,000 clones listed, 94% were seen once. Germline CDR1 reads LGHNA; CDR2 reads YNFKEQ. The V and J ends lost 3 bases and 8 bases respectively, with 11 bases between them. The CDR3 is made up of 13 amino acids. The sample was peripheral blood, taken after pregnancy. This sequence originates from a female donor in good health, enrolled as a control in a pregnancy study. The chain recombines TRBV4-2 with TRBJ2-1; possible D gene TRBD2, 6 bases. The CDR3 loop reads CASSHPSGDEQFF. The DNA of the CDR3 is TGTGCCAGCAGCCATCCTTCGGGGGATGAGCAGTTCTTC.